Listed below are T cell receptor beta chains from one sample, sequenced in a study of Ad26.COV2.S vaccination and SARS-CoV-2 variants. Some clones are missing from TCRdb's copy, which holds only in-frame ones; the method was immunoSEQ multiplex PCR. The sample contains more than 350,000 clones, 80% to 95% of which appear only once. The input for sequencing was peripheral blood, taken in a trial of Ad26.COV2.S vaccine versus placebo. These receptors all come from a person aged 18-60 years who received the Ad26.COV2.S COVID-19 vaccine or a placebo. CDR3s include the opening cysteine and the closing phenylalanine or tryptophan. A D gene is named only where the DNA matches it firmly. The listing skips clone size in some rows; elsewhere it reads once, few, many or a size class.

j_gene,d_gene,abundance,v_gene,CDR3aa,CDR3nt
TRBJ1-2,TRBD1,-,TRBV2,CASKGGQGYGYTF,TGTGCCAGCAAAGGAGGACAGGGGTATGGCTACACCTTC
TRBJ2-1,-,-,TRBV5-6,CASSLGQTEQFF,TGTGCCAGCAGCTTGGGGCAGACGGAGCAGTTCTTC
TRBJ2-3,TRBD2,-,TRBV6-2/TRBV6-3,CASSPVWREGTDTQYF,TGTGCCAGCAGTCCGGTTTGGCGGGAGGGGACAGATACGCAGTATTTT
TRBJ1-4,-,-,TRBV5-1,CASSLDAGWATNEKLFF,TGCGCCAGCAGCTTGGATGCAGGGTGGGCAACTAATGAAAAACTGTTTTTT
TRBJ2-2,TRBD2,-,TRBV5-4,CASSFPGVAGSNTGELFF,TGTGCCAGCAGCTTCCCGGGGGTAGCGGGCTCGAACACCGGGGAGCTGTTTTTT
TRBJ2-1,-,-,TRBV18,CASSPLPLAAYNEQFF,TGTGCCAGCTCACCCCTGCCGTTAGCGGCTTACAATGAGCAGTTCTTC
TRBJ2-1,TRBD2,-,TRBV6-2/TRBV6-3,CASSRQIRGSGSLNEQFF,TGTGCCAGCAGTAGGCAAATTCGGGGTAGCGGGAGTTTAAATGAGCAGTTCTTC
TRBJ2-1,TRBD2,-,TRBV12-3/TRBV12-4,CASSFSGSYEQFF,TGTGCCAGCAGTTTCAGCGGGAGCTATGAGCAGTTCTTC
TRBJ2-3,-,-,TRBV5-1,CASSSNLGDTQYF,TGCGCCAGCAGCTCCAACCTTGGAGATACGCAGTATTTT
TRBJ1-6,-,-,TRBV18,CASSPYKDSPLHF,TGTGCCAGCTCACCATATAAGGACTCACCCCTCCACTTT
TRBJ1-2,-,-,TRBV7-8,CASSDRNTKLYGYTF,TGTGCCAGCAGCGACAGGAACACAAAGCTCTATGGCTACACCTTC
TRBJ1-2,-,many,TRBV19,CASSWDTYGYTF,TGTGCCAGTAGTTGGGACACCTATGGCTACACCTTC
TRBJ2-7,TRBD2,-,TRBV28,CASSNKASGYSYEQYF,TGTGCCAGCAGTAATAAGGCTAGCGGATACTCCTACGAGCAGTACTTC
TRBJ2-1,-,once,TRBV6-5,CASGSLYNEQFF,TGTGCCAGCGGGAGTCTATACAATGAGCAGTTCTTC
TRBJ1-1,-,-,TRBV29-1,CSVERQAPRTEAFF,TGCAGCGTTGAAAGACAGGCGCCGAGGACTGAAGCTTTCTTT
TRBJ2-1,-,-,TRBV24-1,CATSVADSYNEQFF,TGTGCCACCAGTGTTGCCGACTCCTACAATGAGCAGTTCTTC
TRBJ2-7,TRBD1,-,TRBV5-6,CASSLRGPVTYEQYF,TGTGCCAGCAGCTTAAGGGGGCCTGTCACCTACGAGCAGTACTTC
TRBJ2-7,TRBD1,-,TRBV27,CASSYTGGYYEQYF,TGTGCCAGCAGTTACACAGGGGGCTACTACGAGCAGTACTTC
TRBJ1-2,TRBD1,-,TRBV4-1,CASSQAVGDRGFYGYTF,TGCGCCAGCAGCCAAGCAGTTGGGGACAGGGGATTTTATGGCTACACCTTC
TRBJ2-7,-,once,TRBV20-1,CSARKLHEQYF,TGCAGTGCTAGAAAGCTCCACGAGCAGTACTTC
TRBJ2-5,TRBD1,-,TRBV7-9,CASSSLRDRGETQYF,TGTGCCAGCAGCTCCCTCCGAGACAGGGGTGAGACCCAGTACTTC
TRBJ1-3,-,-,TRBV2,CASSEALPTGSIPSAGNTIYF,TGTGCCAGCAGTGAAGCGCTTCCGACAGGCTCCATTCCCTCAGCTGGAAACACCATATATTTT
TRBJ2-7,-,once,TRBV28,CASKGGQNEQYF,TGTGCCAGCAAGGGGGGTCAAAACGAGCAGTACTTC
TRBJ1-1,-,-,TRBV14,CASSQYRGTEAFF,TGTGCCAGCAGCCAATATCGAGGGACTGAAGCTTTCTTT
TRBJ2-5,-,-,TRBV7-8,CASSLGAEGETQYF,TGTGCCAGCAGCCTCGGGGCGGAGGGGGAGACCCAGTACTTC
TRBJ1-1,-,-,TRBV29-1,CSVEDGNTEAFF,TGCAGCGTTGAGGACGGGAACACTGAAGCTTTCTTT
TRBJ2-3,-,-,TRBV7-2,CASSLAITDTQYF,TGTGCCAGCAGCTTAGCGATCACAGATACGCAGTATTTT
TRBJ2-1,-,-,TRBV11-2,CASSFGFYNEQFF,TGTGCCAGCAGCTTCGGCTTCTACAATGAGCAGTTCTTC
TRBJ1-2,TRBD1,-,TRBV4-1,CASSQENRGSYYGYTF,TGCGCCAGCAGCCAGGAAAACAGGGGAAGTTACTATGGCTACACCTTC
TRBJ1-3,-,once,TRBV27,CASKGLGSGNTIYF,TGTGCCAGCAAAGGGCTGGGCTCTGGAAACACCATATATTTT
TRBJ1-1,-,once,TRBV12-2,CASRLAPVGEATEAFF,TGTGCAAGTCGCTTAGCGCCGGTAGGGGAGGCCACTGAAGCTTTCTTT
TRBJ1-6,-,-,TRBV27,CASSFPNSPLHF,TGTGCCAGCAGTTTTCCGAATTCACCCCTCCACTTT
TRBJ1-2,-,-,TRBV5-8,CASSLGRRYGYTF,TGTGCCAGCAGCTTGGGAAGACGCTATGGCTACACCTTC
TRBJ1-1,-,-,TRBV6-2/TRBV6-3,CASSYMRDTEAFF,TGTGCCAGCAGTTACATGAGGGATACTGAAGCTTTCTTT
TRBJ2-4,-,-,TRBV28,CATSPLDWGKNIQYF,TGTGCCACCTCCCCTTTGGATTGGGGCAAAAACATTCAGTACTTC
TRBJ1-5,TRBD1,-,TRBV6-2/TRBV6-3,CASSPGTENQPQHF,TGTGCCAGCAGTCCCGGGACAGAAAATCAGCCCCAGCATTTT
TRBJ2-7,-,-,TRBV28,CASSGGTLYYEQYF,TGTGCCAGCAGTGGCGGGACCCTCTACTACGAGCAGTACTTC
TRBJ1-2,-,-,TRBV28,CASSLGSYGYTF,TGTGCCAGCAGTTTGGGGAGCTATGGCTACACCTTC
TRBJ2-3,TRBD1,-,TRBV6-5,CASSYNDRGGTDTQYF,TGTGCCAGCAGTTACAACGACAGGGGCGGAACAGATACGCAGTATTTT
TRBJ2-2,-,once,TRBV19,CASSISITGGIGELFF,TGTGCCAGTAGTATTTCTATAACTGGGGGGATCGGGGAGCTGTTTTTT
TRBJ1-1,TRBD1,-,TRBV19,CASSPGTDLNTEAFF,TGTGCCAGTAGCCCCGGGACAGACCTGAACACTGAAGCTTTCTTT
TRBJ2-2,TRBD1,-,TRBV9,CASSARDRATGELFF,TGTGCCAGCAGCGCCCGGGACAGGGCCACCGGGGAGCTGTTTTTT
TRBJ2-1,-,-,TRBV18,CASSPQSINEQFF,TGTGCCAGCTCACCACAAAGTATTAATGAGCAGTTCTTC
TRBJ1-4,-,-,TRBV18,CASSTSGAKNEKLFF,TGTGCCAGCTCAACGTCGGGGGCCAAGAATGAAAAACTGTTTTTT
TRBJ2-7,-,few,TRBV2,CASSKAQGSYEQYF,TGTGCCAGCAGTAAGGCCCAGGGCTCCTACGAGCAGTACTTC
TRBJ1-1,-,few,TRBV10-3,CAVGGPGTEAFF,TGTGCCGTCGGAGGACCGGGCACTGAAGCTTTCTTT
TRBJ2-2,TRBD1,once,TRBV11-3,CASSKRGTDYTGELFF,TGTGCCAGCAGCAAACGAGGGACAGACTACACCGGGGAGCTGTTTTTT
TRBJ1-2,TRBD1,-,TRBV7-2,CASSVYTGTGIEHGYTF,TGTGCCAGCAGCGTCTACACCGGGACAGGGATTGAACATGGCTACACCTTC
TRBJ2-7,-,-,TRBV21-1,CASTTLSGMGQYF,TGTGCCAGCACTACATTAAGCGGGATGGGGCAGTACTTC
TRBJ2-7,TRBD2,-,TRBV10-3,CAIRVGGASYEQYF,TGTGCCATCAGAGTCGGGGGGGCCTCCTACGAGCAGTACTTC
TRBJ2-3,-,-,TRBV5-4,CASSLAVSGTDTQYF,TGTGCCAGCAGCTTGGCGGTCAGCGGGACAGATACGCAGTATTTT
TRBJ2-2,-,-,TRBV19,CASRMVQGLSNTGELFF,TGTGCCAGTAGAATGGTGCAGGGGCTCTCAAACACCGGGGAGCTGTTTTTT
TRBJ2-7,TRBD1,-,TRBV7-2,CASSSRTGLYEQYF,TGTGCCAGCAGCTCTCGGACAGGTCTCTACGAGCAGTACTTC
TRBJ2-1,-,-,TRBV19,CASQPDPRQDLPTRNNEQFF,TGTGCCAGTCAACCGGACCCCCGACAGGACCTCCCCACTCGGAACAATGAGCAGTTCTTC
TRBJ2-5,-,-,TRBV18,CASSPTGKETQYF,TGTGCCAGCTCACCCACAGGGAAAGAGACCCAGTACTTC